Listed below are T cell receptor beta chains from one sample, sequenced in a study of long-term antiretroviral therapy in people with HIV. Sequencing was performed with immunoSEQ multiplex PCR; in TCRdb, only in-frame clones are kept and a portion is missing. The sample shows 48,000 or so clones, roughly four fifths of them seen only once. This sample comprised unsorted PBMCs, obtained 0.8 years after starting antiretroviral therapy. The receptors originated from a woman under 30 with HIV. CDR3s include the opening cysteine and the closing phenylalanine or tryptophan. Fields, in order: CDR3 DNA, CDR3 protein, V gene, D gene, J gene, clone size. The D gene is left open where the match is weak. Expanded clones get a size class; other rows say once, few or many, or leave the size out.

CDR3 DNA: TGTGCCAGCAGCCCCGGGACTAGCGGGAGGATAGCCAAAAACATTCAGTACTTC; CDR3 protein: CASSPGTSGRIAKNIQYF; V gene: TRBV7-8; D gene: TRBD2; J gene: TRBJ2-4; clone size: NA
CDR3 DNA: TGTGCCAGCAGCTTAGCGGATAGGGGGGGTGAGCAGTTCTTC; CDR3 protein: CASSLADRGGEQFF; V gene: TRBV7-2; D gene: NA; J gene: TRBJ2-1; clone size: NA
CDR3 DNA: TGTGCCAGTAGCGGGGGAATGGGTCCTCGTACGAATCAGCCCCAGCATTTT; CDR3 protein: CASSGGMGPRTNQPQHF; V gene: TRBV19; D gene: NA; J gene: TRBJ1-5; clone size: NA
CDR3 DNA: TGTGCCAGCACCGAAGAATGGACCTATGGAAACACCATATATTTT; CDR3 protein: CASTEEWTYGNTIYF; V gene: TRBV6-1; D gene: NA; J gene: TRBJ1-3; clone size: NA
CDR3 DNA: TGTGCCAGCAGCCGAAATACAGGGGGCTATGGCTACACCTTC; CDR3 protein: CASSRNTGGYGYTF; V gene: TRBV7-8; D gene: TRBD1; J gene: TRBJ1-2; clone size: NA
CDR3 DNA: TGTGCCAGCAAAGAGACCCAGTACTTC; CDR3 protein: CASKETQYF; V gene: TRBV6-4; D gene: NA; J gene: TRBJ2-5; clone size: NA
CDR3 DNA: TGTGCCAGCAAGATCTTGGCAGGGGGCACTGAAGCCTTCTTT; CDR3 protein: CASKILAGGTEAFF; V gene: TRBV11-2; D gene: TRBD1; J gene: TRBJ1-1; clone size: once
CDR3 DNA: TGTGCCAGCAGTTTTACAGGGCCTGGTGAAAAACTGTTTTTT; CDR3 protein: CASSFTGPGEKLFF; V gene: TRBV6-6; D gene: NA; J gene: TRBJ1-4; clone size: NA
CDR3 DNA: TGTGCCAGTAGTATCTCCGGGACAGGGATCAATCAGCCCCAGCATTTT; CDR3 protein: CASSISGTGINQPQHF; V gene: TRBV19; D gene: TRBD1; J gene: TRBJ1-5; clone size: NA
CDR3 DNA: TGTGCCAGCAGCCAGACAGGGGTTGCCGCCAGCTACTATGGCTACACCTTC; CDR3 protein: CASSQTGVAASYYGYTF; V gene: TRBV5-4; D gene: TRBD1; J gene: TRBJ1-2; clone size: NA
CDR3 DNA: TGTGCCAGTAGTAAACAGGGGGCGCCCCAAGAGACCCAGTACTTC; CDR3 protein: CASSKQGAPQETQYF; V gene: TRBV19; D gene: TRBD1; J gene: TRBJ2-5; clone size: NA
CDR3 DNA: TGTGCCAGCAGTCCTCACAATGAGCAGTTCTTC; CDR3 protein: CASSPHNEQFF; V gene: TRBV28; D gene: NA; J gene: TRBJ2-1; clone size: NA
CDR3 DNA: TGTGCCAGCAGTCCAGCCGGGCTGAACACTGAAGCTTTCTTT; CDR3 protein: CASSPAGLNTEAFF; V gene: TRBV28; D gene: NA; J gene: TRBJ1-1; clone size: NA
CDR3 DNA: TGTGCCAGCAGTTTAAGGCGTGGGCGGGACGGGTTAGGCGAGCAGTACTTC; CDR3 protein: CASSLRRGRDGLGEQYF; V gene: TRBV27; D gene: NA; J gene: TRBJ2-7; clone size: NA
CDR3 DNA: TGCGCCAGCAGCTCCCTGACTAGCGGGAGATCAGATACGCAGTATTTT; CDR3 protein: CASSSLTSGRSDTQYF; V gene: TRBV5-1; D gene: TRBD2; J gene: TRBJ2-3; clone size: NA
CDR3 DNA: TGTGCCAGCAGCTTGGCCCGGGGGAACACTGAAGCTTTCTTT; CDR3 protein: CASSLARGNTEAFF; V gene: TRBV5-4; D gene: NA; J gene: TRBJ1-1; clone size: NA
CDR3 DNA: TGTGCCAGCAGCCCAAGGGTAGCGGCTTACAATGAGCAGTTCTTC; CDR3 protein: CASSPRVAAYNEQFF; V gene: TRBV7-9; D gene: NA; J gene: TRBJ2-1; clone size: NA
CDR3 DNA: TGCGCCAGCAGCCACCGAAGCGGGAGAAGCACAGATACGCAGTATTTT; CDR3 protein: CASSHRSGRSTDTQYF; V gene: TRBV23-1; D gene: TRBD2; J gene: TRBJ2-3; clone size: NA
CDR3 DNA: TGCGCCAGCAGCCAGGGGGGGATCGACAGGGGAGAGACCCAGTACTTC; CDR3 protein: CASSQGGIDRGETQYF; V gene: TRBV4-3; D gene: NA; J gene: TRBJ2-5; clone size: NA
CDR3 DNA: TGTGCCAGCAGTTTGGGGCAGTCTAGTGAGCAGTTCTTC; CDR3 protein: CASSLGQSSEQFF; V gene: TRBV28; D gene: NA; J gene: TRBJ2-1; clone size: NA
CDR3 DNA: TGTGCCAGCAGTGAAGACAGCTGGGGCTATGGCTACACCTTC; CDR3 protein: CASSEDSWGYGYTF; V gene: TRBV6-1; D gene: NA; J gene: TRBJ1-2; clone size: NA
CDR3 DNA: TGTGCCAGCAGCTTAGGGGGGACAGCTTTGTACGAGCAGTACTTC; CDR3 protein: CASSLGGTALYEQYF; V gene: TRBV7-2; D gene: TRBD1; J gene: TRBJ2-7; clone size: NA
CDR3 DNA: TGTGCCAGCAGCTCCCGGGACAGGGGAGACAATGAGCAGTTCTTC; CDR3 protein: CASSSRDRGDNEQFF; V gene: TRBV13; D gene: TRBD1; J gene: TRBJ2-1; clone size: NA
CDR3 DNA: TGTGCCTCCGAAGGCTACGAGCAGTACTTC; CDR3 protein: CASEGYEQYF; V gene: TRBV28; D gene: NA; J gene: TRBJ2-7; clone size: NA
CDR3 DNA: TGTGCCAGCAGAACCGGGATCTCCTACGAGCAGTACTTC; CDR3 protein: CASRTGISYEQYF; V gene: TRBV5-6; D gene: NA; J gene: TRBJ2-7; clone size: NA
CDR3 DNA: TGTGCCAGCTTTGGAGGGATCCGCACAGATACGCAGTATTTT; CDR3 protein: CASFGGIRTDTQYF; V gene: TRBV28; D gene: NA; J gene: TRBJ2-3; clone size: NA
CDR3 DNA: TGCGCCAGCAGCCCGGGACAGAGCGCAAGAAGGGAGCAGTACTTC; CDR3 protein: CASSPGQSARREQYF; V gene: TRBV4-1; D gene: TRBD1; J gene: TRBJ2-5; clone size: NA
CDR3 DNA: TGTGCCAGCACAGAAACAGGCAATCAGCCCCAGCATTTT; CDR3 protein: CASTETGNQPQHF; V gene: TRBV28; D gene: NA; J gene: TRBJ1-5; clone size: NA
CDR3 DNA: TGTGCCAGCTCACCACAGGGGGCCCAAGAGACCCAGTACTTC; CDR3 protein: CASSPQGAQETQYF; V gene: TRBV18; D gene: TRBD1; J gene: TRBJ2-5; clone size: NA
CDR3 DNA: TGTGCCAGCAGCACCGGACAGGGTCGAGAGACCCAGTACTTC; CDR3 protein: CASSTGQGRETQYF; V gene: TRBV11-2; D gene: TRBD1; J gene: TRBJ2-5; clone size: NA
CDR3 DNA: TGTGCCAGCAGCTTAGACTGGGGACCCTCCTACGAGCAGTACTTC; CDR3 protein: CASSLDWGPSYEQYF; V gene: TRBV7-2; D gene: NA; J gene: TRBJ2-7; clone size: NA
CDR3 DNA: TGTGCCAGCAGCTTAGTCAGCTCCTACGAGCAGTACTTC; CDR3 protein: CASSLVSSYEQYF; V gene: TRBV7-2; D gene: NA; J gene: TRBJ2-7; clone size: NA